This T cell receptor (beta chain) was sequenced in a study of blood T cells in healthy people across ages. Germline CDR1 is DFQATT and CDR2 is SNEGSKA (reference sequence). The CDR3 is 13 residues long. V lost 4 bases, J lost 2 bases, and 10 bases lay in between. Combining a sample-barcoded 5' primer with a J-beta primer mix, a second PCR ran for roughly 7 to 12 cycles. TCRdb used MiXCR to reprocess the 5' RACE reads, holding one entry per CDR3 protein. This table holds approximately 780,000 distinct CDR3 sequences, roughly 25% found once. The same data also contributed to another study, on T cells of mothers and their children. That source reports: Reads recorded for TCR beta CDR3 numbered over 9.5 million per mother and approximately 2.9 million per child. Thymic selection shapes TCR recombination output in related pairs, and it does so similarly in unrelated pairs. Normalized overlap was always slightly, never significantly, higher in related than unrelated mother-child pairs.

The J gene is TRBJ2-3, the V gene TRBV20-1; D is unclear. Sequencing used blood. The sequence was collected from a boy younger than 18 in good health. CDR3 coding DNA: TGCAGTGCTATCGCAGGATCCACAGATACGCAGTATTTT. This gives the protein CSAIAGSTDTQYF.